Below, 20 T cell receptor beta chains from the same sample are listed, as sequenced in a study of vaccination and CD4 T cells after COVID-19. The Oncomine TCR Beta short-read assay generated sequence data from the DNA of cultured CD4+ T cells. MiXCR, applied by TCRdb to the PCR reads, yields one record per CDR3 protein. The table lists more than 4,500 distinct CDR3 sequences, 56% of them singletons. Documented treatment: roughly 10-day PBMC culture with coronavirus spike peptide pools or control peptides (ViraFEST assay). What these receptors recognize is not known. What was sequenced was CD4+ T cells from blood, cultured in vitro. All receptors derive from a human donor who had recovered from COVID-19.

This clonotype showed up just a few times. The CDR3, as DNA: TGCAGTGCTTGGTCGGACTCAACAGATACGCAGTATTTT. It encodes CSAWSDSTDTQYF. The chain carries TRBV20-1 and TRBJ2-3; a weak D match, TRBD2 (5 bases). The CDR3 sequence is 13 residues long. Germline assignment: CDR1 DFQATT and CDR2 SNEGSKA (reference sequence). V was clipped by 5 bases and J by 3 bases, with 12 bases between them.

The chain carries TRBV29-1 and TRBJ2-5; 9 positions match TRBD2. The CDR3 contains 12 residues. The V segment lost 6 bases and the J segment 3 bases; nucleotides outside the gene matches: 2. Germline V gene sequence: CDR1 SQVTM, CDR2 ANQGSEA. The CDR3: CSVVAGEETQYF. The DNA of the CDR3 is TGCAGCGTGGTAGCGGGGGAAGAGACCCAGTACTTC.

V usage is TRBV12-3 or TRBV12-4 and J usage is TRBJ2-7; no firm D call. The length of the CDR3 is 13 residues. The V end was cut by 8 bases, the J end by 0 bases, with 11 bases between. CDR3 DNA sequence: TGTGCCAGCGGCCACCGGAGCTCCTACGAGCAGTACTTC. It codes for CASGHRSSYEQYF.

Points on this clonotype: Germline is not matched at one junction end, which may reflect a read error. CDR3 residues: CASSWGEGYGYTF. In DNA form, the CDR3 reads TGTGCCAGCAGTTGGGGGGAAGGCTATGGCTACACCTTT. V usage is TRBV12-3 or TRBV12-4 and J usage is TRBJ1-2, with D tentatively TRBD1 (5 bases). The CDR3 loop spans 13 amino acids.

The chain couples TRBV20-1 to TRBJ2-2; the match to TRBD2 covers 12 bases. The trim removed 1 base at V and 6 bases at J, leaving 0 bases unmatched. This CDR3 spans 14 amino acids. CDR1 is DFQATT and CDR2 is SNEGSKA in the germline V gene (reference sequence). Here the CDR3 reads CSARASGGAGELFF. CDR3 sequence (DNA): TGCAGTGCTAGAGCTAGCGGGGGGGCCGGGGAGCTGTTTTTT.

This clonotype is medium-sized (0.01 to 0.1%) within its sample. CDR3 protein: CASSLNSKNEKLFF. The DNA for the CDR3 is TGTGCCAGCAGCTTAAATTCTAAGAATGAAAAACTGTTTTTT. The chain is built from TRBV7-6 and TRBJ1-4; no definite D call. The CDR3 extends over 14 amino acids. The germline V gene has CDR1 SGHVS and CDR2 FNYEAQ. Between the trimmed V and J ends, which lost 2 bases and 5 bases, there was a span of 9 bases.

The chain combines TRBV5-1 with TRBJ2-7, with D possibly TRBD1 on 5 matching bases. CDR3 length equals 16 residues. CDR1 SGHRS and CDR2 YFSETQ come from the germline V gene. Trimming removed 4 bases from V and 0 bases from J, with 17 bases in between. CDR3 residues: CASSPRQPEVSYEQYF. CDR3 DNA sequence: TGCGCCAGCAGCCCAAGACAGCCCGAAGTCTCCTACGAGCAGTACTTC.

This clonotype was seen a handful of times. The J gene is TRBJ2-5, the V gene TRBV19; D remains ambiguous. V was trimmed by 2 bases and J by 5 bases, leaving 6 bases between them. CDR1 LNHDA and CDR2 SQIVND come from the germline V gene (reference sequence). The CDR3 loop spans 12 amino acids. The CDR3 nucleotides read TGTGCCAGTAGTATACTGGGTGAGACCCAGTACTTC. Translation gives CASSILGETQYF. Looking up the rest from reference TRBV19 and TRBJ2-5 gives the full variable domain: DGGITQSPKYLFRKEGQNVTLSCEQNLNHDAMYWYRQDPGQGLRLIYYSQIVNDFQKGDIAEGYSVSREKKESFPLTVTSAQKNPTAFYLCASSILGETQYFGPGTRLLVL.

Only a few counts were recorded for this clonotype. The chain uses TRBV20-1 and TRBJ2-7; TRBD1 is a possible D gene (6 bases). This CDR3 comprises 12 residues. Germline CDR1 DFQATT, CDR2 SNEGSKA (reference sequence). Trimming took 5 bases from V and 4 from J, leaving 12 bases between them. The CDR3 DNA reads TGCAGTGCTTCTACAGGGATGTACGAGCAGTACTTC. Residues: CSASTGMYEQYF.

This clonotype has only a few counts. In DNA form, the CDR3 reads TGCAGTGCTAGTAGTGGGTTTAGCAATCAGCCCCAGCATTTT. Its protein is CSASSGFSNQPQHF. This chain uses TRBV20-1 with TRBJ1-5; D not resolved. The CDR3 consists of 14 residues. Germline V gene data show CDR1 as DFQATT and CDR2 as SNEGSKA (reference sequence). The V and J ends lost 3 bases and 0 bases respectively, with 9 bases between them.

This clonotype has only a few counts. The chain carries TRBV7-9 and TRBJ2-1, with D unclear. Trimming shortened V by 3 bases and J by 5 bases, and 2 bases separated the two germline ends. This CDR3 contains 11 residues. Germline V gene sequence: CDR1 SEHNR, CDR2 FQNEAQ (reference sequence). Here the CDR3 DNA reads TGTGCCAGCAGCTTTAACAATGAGCAGTTCTTC. Encoded protein: CASSFNNEQFF.

This chain connects TRBV12-3 or TRBV12-4 to TRBJ1-2, with unresolved D. The CDR3 contains 14 residues. Trimming took off 1 base at V and 3 bases at J, with 9 bases between the two ends. CDR3 bases: TGTGCCAGCAGTTTAGGCCCCGCATACTATGGCTACACCTTC. Translation: CASSLGPAYYGYTF.

V gene TRBV7-2 combines with J gene TRBJ2-1; maybe TRBD2 (5 bases). The V and J ends lost 2 bases and 2 bases respectively, with 13 bases between them. The V gene's germline CDR1 is SGHTA and CDR2 FQGNSA. The CDR3 is 16 residues long. The CDR3 DNA follows: TGTGCCAGCAGCTTAAATTTGCTAGCTGCCTACAATGAGCAGTTCTTC. Its protein is CASSLNLLAAYNEQFF. The entire variable domain, with the rest obtained from reference TRBV7-2 and TRBJ2-1, is as follows: GAGVSQSPSNKVTEKGKDVELRCDPISGHTALYWYRQSLGQGLEFLIYFQGNSAPDKSGLPSDRFSAERTGGSVSTLTIQRTQQEDSAVYLCASSLNLLAAYNEQFFGPGTRLTVL.

On this clonotype itself: Compared with germline, one end of the junction differs, possibly owing to a read error. The CDR3, as DNA: TGTACCAGCAGTGCTGGACAGGGCGTAACAAATCAGCCCCAGCATTTT. It encodes CTSSAGQGVTNQPQHF. This chain connects TRBV12-3 or TRBV12-4 to TRBJ1-5; 8 nucleotides match TRBD1. This CDR3 is 16 amino acids long.

By frequency in the sample, this clonotype is large (0.1 to 1%). The V and J genes are TRBV6-1 and TRBJ1-2, with TRBD1 matching 7 bases. With 7 bases clipped from V and 2 bases from J, the junction kept 7 bases outside the gene matches. CDR3 length: 14 residues. Germline CDR1 is MNHNS and CDR2 is SASEGT. CDR3 in amino acids: CASKTTGHNYGYTF. As DNA, the CDR3 is TGTGCCAGCAAGACGACAGGGCACAACTATGGCTACACCTTC.

The chain combines TRBV28 with TRBJ2-5, with 8 bases fitting TRBD2. Germline V lookup: CDR1 MDHEN, CDR2 SYDVKM. The CDR3 totals 16 residues. V gave up 6 bases and J gave up 5 bases; unmatched junction bases: 14. The CDR3 sequence: CASSLDPSGSQETQYF. DNA for the CDR3: TGTGCCAGCAGCCTTGACCCGAGCGGGAGCCAGGAGACCCAGTACTTC.

This clonotype was recorded only once. J is TRBJ2-7 and V is TRBV27; 9 bases fit TRBD1. Per the germline V gene, CDR1 is MNHEY and CDR2 is SMNVEV (reference sequence). V lost 10 bases and J lost 1; bases outside the gene matches: 8. The CDR3 is made up of 14 amino acids. This CDR3 is CATKGDRVSYEQYF. The CDR3 DNA sequence: TGTGCCACCAAGGGGGACAGGGTTTCCTACGAGCAGTACTTC.

This rearrangement joins TRBV29-1 to TRBJ1-2; D is possibly TRBD1 (5 bases). With 1 base removed from V and 5 bases from J, the gap between germline ends came to 14 bases. The length of the CDR3 is 14 residues. The germline gives CDR1 SQVTM, CDR2 ANQGSEA. The CDR3, as DNA: TGCAGCGTTGAAGTAGGGCCAGGGAGGTATGGCTACACCTTC. Translated, it gives CSVEVGPGRYGYTF.

By sample fraction, this clonotype is large (0.1 to 1%). The chain is built from TRBV2 and TRBJ2-1; D possibly corresponds to TRBD2 (6 bases). This CDR3 is built from 15 residues. Trimming left V 1 base short and J 8 bases short, with 15 bases between. Germline CDR1 is SNHLY and CDR2 is FYNNEI. Here the CDR3 DNA reads TGTGCCAGCAGTGAAGAGGAGGGCGCCAGGGATGAGCAGTTCTTC. It yields the protein CASSEEEGARDEQFF.

This clonotype was detected only once. This chain uses TRBV27 with TRBJ1-6; D remains ambiguous. This CDR3 has 14 residues. Germline CDR1 MNHEY, CDR2 SMNVEV (reference sequence). V was clipped by 1 base and J by 5 bases, with 6 bases between them. The CDR3 DNA reads as TGTGCCAGCAGTTTATGGTCGGATAATTCACCCCTCCACTTT. It is translated as CASSLWSDNSPLHF.